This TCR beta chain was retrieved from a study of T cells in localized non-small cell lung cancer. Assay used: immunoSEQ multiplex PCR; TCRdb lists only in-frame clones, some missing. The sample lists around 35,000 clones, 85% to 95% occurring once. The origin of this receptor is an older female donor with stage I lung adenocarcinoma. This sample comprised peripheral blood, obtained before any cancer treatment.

CDR3 sequence (DNA): TGTGCCAGCAGTCGTTGGGGGGTATTGGGCACCGGGGAGCTGTTTTTT. Translating it yields CASSRWGVLGTGELFF. This chain uses TRBV5-4 with TRBJ2-2; tentative D call: TRBD2 (6 bases). Trimming stripped 5 bases from V and 4 bases from J, with 18 bases between. The CDR3 runs to 16 residues. Germline-derived CDR1 and CDR2 are SGHNT and YYREEE (reference sequence).